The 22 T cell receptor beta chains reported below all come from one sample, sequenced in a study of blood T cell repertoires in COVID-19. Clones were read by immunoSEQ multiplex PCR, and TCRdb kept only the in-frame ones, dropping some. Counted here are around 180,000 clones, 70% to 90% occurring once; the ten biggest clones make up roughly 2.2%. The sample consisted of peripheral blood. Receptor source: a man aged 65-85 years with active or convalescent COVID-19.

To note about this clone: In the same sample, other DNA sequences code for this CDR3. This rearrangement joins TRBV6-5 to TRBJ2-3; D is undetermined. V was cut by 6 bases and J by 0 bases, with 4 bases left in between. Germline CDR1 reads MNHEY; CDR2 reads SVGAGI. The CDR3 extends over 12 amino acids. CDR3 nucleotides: TGTGCCAGCAGAGCAAGCACAGATACGCAGTATTTT. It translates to CASRASTDTQYF.

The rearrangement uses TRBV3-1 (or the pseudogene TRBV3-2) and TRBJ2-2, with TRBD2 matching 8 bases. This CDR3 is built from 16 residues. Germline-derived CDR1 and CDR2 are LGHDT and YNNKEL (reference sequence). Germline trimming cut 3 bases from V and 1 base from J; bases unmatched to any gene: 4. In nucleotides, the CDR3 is TGTGCCAGCAGCCACCCGGGACTAGTGAACACCGGGGAGCTGTTTTTT. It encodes CASSHPGLVNTGELFF.

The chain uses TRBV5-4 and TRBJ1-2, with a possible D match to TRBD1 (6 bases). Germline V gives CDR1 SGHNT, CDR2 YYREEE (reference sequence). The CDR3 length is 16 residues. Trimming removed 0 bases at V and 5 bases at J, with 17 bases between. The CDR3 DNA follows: TGTGCCAGCAGCTTGGTCGAAACGGGACAACTTTATGGCTACACCTTC. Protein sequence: CASSLVETGQLYGYTF.

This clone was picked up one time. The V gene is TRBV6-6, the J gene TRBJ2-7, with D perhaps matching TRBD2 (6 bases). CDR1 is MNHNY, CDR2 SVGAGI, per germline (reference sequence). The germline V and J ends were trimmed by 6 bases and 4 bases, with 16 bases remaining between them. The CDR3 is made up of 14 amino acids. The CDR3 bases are TGTGCCAGCAGGGGACGGGACTTACTATACGAGCAGTACTTC. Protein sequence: CASRGRDLLYEQYF.

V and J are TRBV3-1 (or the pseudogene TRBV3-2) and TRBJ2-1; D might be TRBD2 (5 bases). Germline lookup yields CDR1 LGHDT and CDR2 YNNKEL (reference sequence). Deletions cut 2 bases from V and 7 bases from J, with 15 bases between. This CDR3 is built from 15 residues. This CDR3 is CASSQYGERENEQFF. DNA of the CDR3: TGTGCCAGCAGCCAATATGGGGAGCGTGAAAATGAGCAGTTCTTC.

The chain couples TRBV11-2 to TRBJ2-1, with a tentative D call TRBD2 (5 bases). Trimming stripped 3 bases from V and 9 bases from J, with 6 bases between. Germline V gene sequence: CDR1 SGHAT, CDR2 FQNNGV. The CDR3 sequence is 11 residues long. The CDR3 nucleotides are TGTGCCAGCAGCTTCGAGGGTGAGCAGTTCTTC. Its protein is CASSFEGEQFF.

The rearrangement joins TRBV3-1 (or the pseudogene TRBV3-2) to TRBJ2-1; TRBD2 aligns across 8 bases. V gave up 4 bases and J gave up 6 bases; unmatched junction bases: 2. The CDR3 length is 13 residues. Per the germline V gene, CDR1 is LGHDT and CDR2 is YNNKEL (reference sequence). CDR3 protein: CASSPLAGNEQFF. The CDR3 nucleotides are TGTGCCAGCAGCCCCCTAGCGGGCAATGAGCAGTTCTTC.

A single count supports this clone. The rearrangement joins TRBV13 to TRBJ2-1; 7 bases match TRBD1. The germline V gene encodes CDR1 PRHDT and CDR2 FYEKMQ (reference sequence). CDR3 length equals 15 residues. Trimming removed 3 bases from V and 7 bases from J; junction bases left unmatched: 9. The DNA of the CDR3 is TGTGCCAGCAGCTTCGGACAGGCGATTCGAAATGAGCAGTTCTTC. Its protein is CASSFGQAIRNEQFF.

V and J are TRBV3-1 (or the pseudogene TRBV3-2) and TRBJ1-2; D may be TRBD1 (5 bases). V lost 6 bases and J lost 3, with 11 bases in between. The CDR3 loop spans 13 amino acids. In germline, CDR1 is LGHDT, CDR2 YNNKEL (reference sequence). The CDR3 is CASRNRGDYGYTF. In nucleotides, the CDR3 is TGTGCCAGCAGAAACCGGGGGGACTATGGCTACACCTTC.

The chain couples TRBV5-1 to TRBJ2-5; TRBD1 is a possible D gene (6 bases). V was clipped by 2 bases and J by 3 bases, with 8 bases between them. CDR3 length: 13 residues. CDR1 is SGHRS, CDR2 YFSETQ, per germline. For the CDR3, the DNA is TGCGCCAGCAGCTTCCCAGGGGAAGAGACCCAGTACTTC. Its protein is CASSFPGEETQYF. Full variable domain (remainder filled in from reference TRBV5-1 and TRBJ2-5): KAGVTQTPRYLIKTRGQQVTLSCSPISGHRSVSWYQQTPGQGLQFLFEYFSETQRNKGNFPGRFSGRQFSNSRSEMNVSTLELGDSALYLCASSFPGEETQYFGPGTRLLVL.

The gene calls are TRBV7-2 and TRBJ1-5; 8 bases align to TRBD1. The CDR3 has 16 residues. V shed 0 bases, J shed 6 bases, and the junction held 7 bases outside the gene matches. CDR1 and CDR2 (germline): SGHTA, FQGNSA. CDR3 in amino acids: CASSLAAGGFTQPQHF. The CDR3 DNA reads TGTGCCAGCAGCTTAGCTGCAGGGGGCTTCACTCAGCCCCAGCATTTT.

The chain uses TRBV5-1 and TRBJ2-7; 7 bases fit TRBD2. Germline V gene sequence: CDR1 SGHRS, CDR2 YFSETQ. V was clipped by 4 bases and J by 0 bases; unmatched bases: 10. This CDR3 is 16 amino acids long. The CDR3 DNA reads TGCGCCAGCAGCCCGAGGGGAGCGGGGCCCTCCTACGAGCAGTACTTC. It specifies CASSPRGAGPSYEQYF.

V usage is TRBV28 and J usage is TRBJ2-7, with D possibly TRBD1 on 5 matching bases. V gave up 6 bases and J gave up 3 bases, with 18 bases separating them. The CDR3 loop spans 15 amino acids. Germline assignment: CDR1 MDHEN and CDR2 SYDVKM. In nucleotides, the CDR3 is TGTGCCAGCAGCCCCCAGGGTAGTCTGAGCTACGAGCAGTACTTC. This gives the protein CASSPQGSLSYEQYF.

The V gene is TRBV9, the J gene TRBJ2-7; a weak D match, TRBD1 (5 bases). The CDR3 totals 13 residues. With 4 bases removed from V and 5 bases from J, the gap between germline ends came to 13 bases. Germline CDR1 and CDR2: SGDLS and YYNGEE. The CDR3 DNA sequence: TGTGCCAGCAGCCCTCAGGGTTCGGACGAGCAGTACTTC. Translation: CASSPQGSDEQYF.

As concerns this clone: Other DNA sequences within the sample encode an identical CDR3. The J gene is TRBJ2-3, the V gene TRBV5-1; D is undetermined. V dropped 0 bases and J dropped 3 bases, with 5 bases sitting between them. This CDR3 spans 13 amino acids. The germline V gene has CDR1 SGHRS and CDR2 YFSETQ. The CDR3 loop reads CASSLAGTDTQYF. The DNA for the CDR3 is TGCGCCAGCAGCTTGGCCGGGACAGATACGCAGTATTTT. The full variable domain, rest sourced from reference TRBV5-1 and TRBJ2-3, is KAGVTQTPRYLIKTRGQQVTLSCSPISGHRSVSWYQQTPGQGLQFLFEYFSETQRNKGNFPGRFSGRQFSNSRSEMNVSTLELGDSALYLCASSLAGTDTQYFGPGTRLTVL.

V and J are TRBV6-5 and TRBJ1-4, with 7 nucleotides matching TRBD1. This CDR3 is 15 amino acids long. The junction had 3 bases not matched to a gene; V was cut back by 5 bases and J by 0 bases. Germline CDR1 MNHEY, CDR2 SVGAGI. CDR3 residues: CASSPTGSTNEKLFF. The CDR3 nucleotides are TGTGCCAGCAGTCCGACAGGGTCAACTAATGAAAAACTGTTTTTT.

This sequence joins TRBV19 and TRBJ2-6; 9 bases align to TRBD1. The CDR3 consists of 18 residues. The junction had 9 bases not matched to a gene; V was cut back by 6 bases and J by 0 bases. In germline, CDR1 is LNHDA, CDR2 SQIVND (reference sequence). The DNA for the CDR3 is TGTGCCAGTAGCTTATCCGGGACAGGGCACTCTGGGGCCAACGTCCTGACTTTC. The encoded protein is CASSLSGTGHSGANVLTF.

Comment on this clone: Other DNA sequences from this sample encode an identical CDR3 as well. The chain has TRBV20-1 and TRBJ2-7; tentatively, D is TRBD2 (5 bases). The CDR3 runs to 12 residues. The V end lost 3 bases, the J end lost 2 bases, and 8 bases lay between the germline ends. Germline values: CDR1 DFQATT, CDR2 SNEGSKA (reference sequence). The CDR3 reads CSASTGTYEQYF. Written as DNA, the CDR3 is TGCAGTGCTAGTACGGGAACCTACGAGCAGTACTTC.

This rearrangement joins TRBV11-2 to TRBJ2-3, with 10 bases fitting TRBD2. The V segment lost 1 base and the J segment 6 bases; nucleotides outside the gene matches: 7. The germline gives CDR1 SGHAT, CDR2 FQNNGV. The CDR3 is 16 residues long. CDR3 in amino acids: CASSLGSGRAGDTQYF. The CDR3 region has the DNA TGTGCCAGCAGCTTAGGAAGCGGGAGGGCCGGGGATACGCAGTATTTT.

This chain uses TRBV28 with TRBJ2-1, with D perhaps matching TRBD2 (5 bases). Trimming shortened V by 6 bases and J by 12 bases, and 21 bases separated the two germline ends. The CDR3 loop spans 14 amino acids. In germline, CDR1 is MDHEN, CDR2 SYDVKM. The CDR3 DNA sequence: TGTGCCAGCAGCCCCCCCCTCGGAGCGGTCGGGCAGTTCTTC. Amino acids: CASSPPLGAVGQFF.

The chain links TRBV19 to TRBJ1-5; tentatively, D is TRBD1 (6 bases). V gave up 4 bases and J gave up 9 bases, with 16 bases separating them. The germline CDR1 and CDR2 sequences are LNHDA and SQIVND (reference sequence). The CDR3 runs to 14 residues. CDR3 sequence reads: CASSTGTPRAPQHF. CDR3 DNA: TGTGCCAGTAGTACAGGGACACCCAGGGCGCCCCAGCATTTT.

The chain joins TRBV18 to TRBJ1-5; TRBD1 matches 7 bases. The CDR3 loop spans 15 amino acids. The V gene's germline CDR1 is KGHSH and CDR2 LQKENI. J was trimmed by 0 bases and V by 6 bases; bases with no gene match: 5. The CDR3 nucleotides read TGTGCCAGCTCCCGAGGGGGCTATAGCAATCAGCCCCAGCATTTT. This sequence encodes CASSRGGYSNQPQHF. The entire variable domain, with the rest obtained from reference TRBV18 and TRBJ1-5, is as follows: NAGVMQNPRHLVRRRGQEARLRCSPMKGHSHVYWYRQLPEEGLKFMVYLQKENIIDESGMPKERFSAEFPKEGPSILRIQQVVRGDSAAYFCASSRGGYSNQPQHFGDGTRLSIL.